One and the same sample provided the 10 T cell receptor beta chains below, sequenced in a study of T cell repertoires in cytomegalovirus infection. TCRdb used MiXCR to reprocess the reads, holding one entry per CDR3 protein. Of roughly 310,000 distinct CDR3 sequences detected, almost 30% appear once; the ten largest clones hold about 20%. These receptors lack a known antigen. This specimen was cultured PBMCs, taken from culture after CMV antigen stimulation. These receptor sequences come from a human donor in good health (CMV status not recorded). Some clones in this sample may be carry-over from other donors' samples.

The chain links TRBV20-1 to TRBJ1-1, with TRBD1 identical over 8 bases. V was pared by 3 bases and J by 6 bases, with 6 bases of the junction left unmatched. The germline CDR1 and CDR2 sequences are DFQATT and SNEGSKA (reference sequence). The CDR3 totals 13 residues. This chain's CDR3 is CSASGQGHAEAFF. Written as DNA, the CDR3 is TGCAGTGCTAGTGGACAGGGTCACGCTGAAGCTTTCTTT.

The chain joins TRBV7-2 to TRBJ2-1; TRBD2 aligns across 8 bases. The CDR3 contains 16 residues. Germline V CDR1 and CDR2: SGHTA, FQGNSA. V lost 5 bases, J lost 5 bases, and 11 bases stayed unmatched. The CDR3 DNA sequence: TGTGCCAGCAGCAGTCTAGGGCGGGAGGTTAACAATGAGCAGTTCTTC. The encoded protein is CASSSLGREVNNEQFF.

This clonotype has just a few counts. The gene calls are TRBV5-4 and TRBJ2-7, with 7 positions matching TRBD1. The CDR3 loop spans 13 amino acids. Per the germline V gene, CDR1 is SGHNT and CDR2 is YYREEE (reference sequence). V was pared by 0 bases and J by 6 bases, with 3 bases of the junction left unmatched. CDR3 sequence: CASSLGQGVEQYF. CDR3 bases: TGTGCCAGCAGCTTGGGACAGGGTGTCGAGCAGTACTTC.

The gene calls are TRBV15 and TRBJ1-2; a weak D match, TRBD1 (5 bases). Germline V lookup: CDR1 LNHNV, CDR2 YYDKDF (reference sequence). The length of the CDR3 is 13 residues. Trimming removed 0 bases at V and 8 bases at J, with 10 bases between. As DNA, the CDR3 is TGTGCCACCAGCAGAGAGGGACTCGGAGGCTACACCTTC. It specifies CATSREGLGGYTF.

V and J are TRBV3-1 and TRBJ2-1, with no clear D. Germline CDR1 reads LGHDT; CDR2 reads YNNKEL (reference sequence). The length of the CDR3 is 14 residues. Trimming removed 5 bases at V and 8 bases at J, with 16 bases between. In DNA form, the CDR3 reads TGTGCCAGCAGCTCCCGGACCCGTAGGGATGAGCAGTTCTTC. Protein sequence: CASSSRTRRDEQFF.

J is TRBJ2-7 and V is TRBV7-6; D possibly corresponds to TRBD1 (6 bases). Germline values: CDR1 SGHVS, CDR2 FNYEAQ. V was cut by 5 bases and J by 1 base, with 12 bases left in between. This CDR3 is built from 14 residues. CDR3 sequence reads: CASSHSDRSYEQYF. CDR3 nucleotides: TGTGCCAGCAGCCATAGCGACAGGTCCTACGAGCAGTACTTC.

This rearrangement joins TRBV5-1 to TRBJ2-2; the D call may be TRBD1 or TRBD2 (5 bases each). Germline-derived CDR1 and CDR2 are SGHRS and YFSETQ. Trimming left V 4 bases short and J 3 bases short, with 16 bases between. The CDR3 is made up of 16 amino acids. For the CDR3, the DNA is TGCGCCAGCAGCGTGTGGGGGACCGGGGACACCGGGGAGCTGTTTTTT. Encoded protein: CASSVWGTGDTGELFF.

This clonotype has only a few counts. The chain employs TRBV7-3 and TRBJ2-2; the match to TRBD2 covers 8 bases. J lost 6 bases, V lost 5 bases, and 8 bases had no gene match. Germline V CDR1 and CDR2: SGHTA, FQGTGA. This CDR3 is built from 15 residues. The CDR3 spells CASSADSGGAGELFF. In nucleotides, the CDR3 is TGTGCCAGCAGCGCGGACTCCGGGGGGGCCGGGGAGCTGTTTTTT. The full variable domain, rest sourced from reference TRBV7-3 and TRBJ2-2, is GAGVSQTPSNKVTEKGKYVELRCDPISGHTALYWYRQSLGQGPEFLIYFQGTGAADDSGLPNDRFFAVRPEGSVSTLKIQRTERGDSAVYLCASSADSGGAGELFFGEGSRLTVL.

V is TRBV12-3 or TRBV12-4 and J is TRBJ1-4, with 8 bases matching TRBD1. This CDR3 is built from 16 residues. V was clipped by 6 bases and J by 0 bases; unmatched bases: 6. The CDR3 sequence is CASRRGQGATNEKLFF. CDR3 coding DNA: TGTGCCAGCAGAAGAGGACAGGGTGCAACTAATGAAAAACTGTTTTTT.

A few counts support this clonotype. CDR3 sequence reads: CASSSGVSGNQPQHF. CDR3 DNA: TGTGCCAGCAGCTCCGGGGTCTCAGGCAATCAGCCCCAGCATTTT. This sequence joins TRBV7-6 and TRBJ1-5; D call uncertain. V gave up 4 bases and J gave up 2 bases, with 12 bases separating them. The germline CDR1 and CDR2 sequences are SGHVS and FNYEAQ. CDR3 length: 15 amino acids.